This TCR beta chain is drawn from a study of control samples from healthy donors and cancer patients. Clones were sequenced by immunoSEQ multiplex PCR, and TCRdb holds only the in-frame ones, with some missing. The table records over 150,000 clones, about 93% of them present only once. This clonotype was sampled from a man aged 18 to 35 in good health. Material: blood.

Here the CDR3 reads CASSLNEGGGNAGPIHEQYF. CDR3 nucleotide sequence: TGTGCCAGCAGTTTAAATGAGGGCGGGGGCAACGCCGGGCCAATTCACGAGCAGTACTTC. The chain links TRBV27 to TRBJ2-7; TRBD2 is a possible D gene (7 bases). CDR3 length equals 20 residues. Germline loops: CDR1 MNHEY, CDR2 SMNVEV (reference sequence). The germline V and J ends were trimmed by 2 bases and 5 bases, with 31 bases remaining between them.